This TCR beta chain is drawn from a study of monozygotic twins with inflammatory bowel disease. General study results and limits: IBD patients, compared with healthy twins, shared fewer clonotypes with others (especially with disease activity). Separate T cell subtypes could not be resolved from one another.

Investigators extracted total RNA from whole blood and did not sort T cells. The CDR3 runs to 12 residues. Germline values: CDR1 SGHAT, CDR2 FQNNGV. With regard to this clonotype: Its target is unknown.

With the 5' RACE reads reprocessed, TCRdb shows one record per CDR3 protein and no DNA. Here the sample table reports some 210,000 distinct CDR3 sequences. Sequencing was carried out using blood. This sequence was found in a human donor with ulcerative colitis or Crohn's disease, or a healthy co-twin of an affected twin (not recorded which). The gene calls are TRBV11-2 and TRBJ1-5. CDR3: CASSSQGRPQHF.